These 30 T cell receptor beta chains share one sample of origin, sequenced in a study of identical twins (dated by TCRdb to the mid-2010s). The library was obtained by 5' RACE. The sequencer was an Illumina HiSeq 2000. TCRdb applied fastp at Q25 and MiXCR to the public reads, then kept only in-frame beta chains. Every CDR3 protein is listed once, alongside the most common genes and DNA of its rows. The sample yields 650,000 to 800,000 distinct CDR3 sequences; around 8.3% were counted once. About 0.98% of the sample is in the top ten clones. This same sample was also taken into another study, of yellow fever vaccine responses in identical twins.

Sequencing used PBMCs. The receptors derive from a woman aged 18-29 years in good health.

This clonotype appeared many times. This chain connects TRBV7-2 to TRBJ1-1; D unresolved. Germline V gene sequence: CDR1 SGHTA, CDR2 FQGNSA. V dropped 3 bases and J dropped 5 bases, with 16 bases sitting between them. This CDR3 is 15 amino acids long. CDR3 in DNA: TGTGCCAGCAGCTTCTCCTCCATTTCGGAAACTGAAGCTTTCTTT. Encoded protein: CASSFSSISETEAFF.

This clonotype was detected only a few times. The V call is TRBV12-5, the J call TRBJ2-3; D remains unclear. V lost 2 bases to trimming and J lost 0 bases, with 9 bases between them. The CDR3 is 15 residues long. Germline CDR1 and CDR2: LGHNT and FRNRAP. The CDR3 is CASGLSSDSTDTQYF. The CDR3 nucleotides are TGTGCTAGTGGTTTGTCTTCGGACAGCACAGATACGCAGTATTTT.

This clonotype has only a few counts. V is TRBV20-1 and J is TRBJ1-4; D is possibly TRBD1 (5 bases). Germline values: CDR1 DFQATT, CDR2 SNEGSKA (reference sequence). V lost 5 bases and J 4 bases, leaving 17 bases between the germline ends. The CDR3 contains 15 residues. The chain's CDR3 is CSAGDPGTGNEKLFF. DNA for the CDR3: TGCAGTGCTGGGGATCCCGGGACGGGTAATGAAAAACTGTTTTTT.

The gene calls are TRBV28 and TRBJ1-2; TRBD1 might be the D (5 bases). Germline V gene lookup returns CDR1 MDHEN and CDR2 SYDVKM. The CDR3 consists of 12 residues. The V gene lost 7 bases and the J gene lost 7 bases, with 13 bases spanning the gap. The CDR3, as DNA: TGTGCCAGCATCGATGGACAAGGTGGCTACACCTTC. Its protein product is CASIDGQGGYTF.

The V and J genes are TRBV28 and TRBJ2-5; 9 bases are shared with TRBD1. The CDR3 extends over 14 amino acids. The trim removed 6 bases at V and 3 bases at J, leaving 5 bases unmatched. The germline V gene encodes CDR1 MDHEN and CDR2 SYDVKM. The CDR3 nucleotides read TGTGCCAGCAGAACCGGGACAGGGAAAGAGACCCAGTACTTC. Its protein product is CASRTGTGKETQYF.

A few counts support this clonotype. The chain recombines TRBV10-3 with TRBJ2-1; possible D gene TRBD1, 6 bases. With 3 bases removed from V and 7 bases from J, the gap between germline ends came to 19 bases. The CDR3 has 16 residues. The germline gives CDR1 ENHRY, CDR2 SYGVKD. The CDR3 bases are TGTGCCATCAGTGACCCGGACAGCCTGGTCCTTAATGAGCAGTTCTTC. Its protein is CAISDPDSLVLNEQFF.

This clonotype has at least ten counts. This chain uses TRBV29-1 with TRBJ2-2; possibly TRBD1 for D (6 bases). Germline V gives CDR1 SQVTM, CDR2 ANQGSEA. CDR3 length: 14 amino acids. V lost 3 bases, J lost 1 base, and 9 bases lay in between. For the CDR3, the DNA is TGCAGCGTTGACAAGGGGGTGAACACCGGGGAGCTGTTTTTT. Its protein product is CSVDKGVNTGELFF.

This clonotype was counted between two and nine times. CDR3 region: CASTGGLLEQYF. As DNA, the CDR3 is TGTGCCAGCACTGGGGGCCTTCTCGAGCAGTACTTC. This chain joins TRBV6-5 and TRBJ2-7; D might be TRBD1 (6 bases). CDR1 is MNHEY, CDR2 SVGAGI, per germline. The V end lost 7 bases, the J end lost 6 bases, and 13 bases lay between the germline ends. The CDR3 runs to 12 residues.

This clonotype was detected ten times or more. The V and J genes are TRBV5-1 and TRBJ1-1, with D tentatively TRBD1 (5 bases). This CDR3 has 13 amino acids. Deletions cut 0 bases from V and 8 bases from J, with 11 bases between. CDR1 and CDR2 from the germline V gene are SGHRS and YFSETQ. Here the CDR3 DNA reads TGCGCCAGCAGCTTGGTTCCCAGACAGGAAGCTTTCTTT. Its protein product is CASSLVPRQEAFF. Together with reference TRBV5-1 and TRBJ1-1, the CDR3 gives the full variable domain: KAGVTQTPRYLIKTRGQQVTLSCSPISGHRSVSWYQQTPGQGLQFLFEYFSETQRNKGNFPGRFSGRQFSNSRSEMNVSTLELGDSALYLCASSLVPRQEAFFGQGTRLTVV.

The V gene is TRBV4-1, the J gene TRBJ2-1; no definite D call. Germline V gene data show CDR1 as MGHRA and CDR2 as YSYEKL. Trimming took off 0 bases at V and 3 bases at J, with 6 bases between the two ends. The CDR3 extends over 14 amino acids. The DNA of the CDR3 is TGCGCCAGCAGCCAAGAGAACGGCTACAATGAGCAGTTCTTC. It codes for CASSQENGYNEQFF.

This clonotype has more than one count but fewer than ten. This chain joins TRBV2 and TRBJ2-1, with 8 bases aligning to TRBD1. The CDR3 extends over 14 amino acids. Germline CDR1 is SNHLY and CDR2 is FYNNEI. Losses at the gene ends were 7 bases for V and 4 bases for J; bases not matched to a gene: 6. The CDR3 here is CASNVNRGYNEQFF. DNA of the CDR3: TGTGCCAGCAATGTGAACAGGGGGTACAATGAGCAGTTCTTC.

This clonotype came up a few times. The rearrangement uses TRBV7-3 and TRBJ1-6, with unresolved D. Trimming removed 4 bases from V and 10 bases from J, with 14 bases in between. Germline CDR1 SGHTA, CDR2 FQGTGA. The CDR3 extends over 14 amino acids. The CDR3 DNA reads as TGTGCCAGCAGCTCGACCGCCATACTATCACCCCTCCACTTT. This gives the protein CASSSTAILSPLHF.

This clonotype was seen ten or more times. The CDR3 is CASSFSAVYNEQFF. The CDR3 nucleotides read TGTGCCAGCAGCTTCAGTGCCGTCTACAATGAGCAGTTCTTC. The chain links TRBV11-2 to TRBJ2-1; D ambiguous. Germline V gene lookup returns CDR1 SGHAT and CDR2 FQNNGV. The length of the CDR3 is 14 residues. V was shortened by 3 bases and J by 3 bases, with 9 bases between the two germline ends.

V is TRBV2 and J is TRBJ2-2; no clear D. CDR1 SNHLY and CDR2 FYNNEI come from the germline V gene. V lost 10 bases and J lost 2, with 14 bases in between. This CDR3 is built from 14 residues. The CDR3 bases are TGTGCCACAAAGGACCTGCTCAACACCGGGGAGCTGTTTTTT. Encoded protein: CATKDLLNTGELFF.

The V and J genes are TRBV6-2 or TRBV6-3 and TRBJ2-1, with D tentatively TRBD2 (5 bases). CDR1 is MNHEY and CDR2 is SVGEGT in the germline V gene. V lost 0 bases, J lost 8 bases, and 20 bases lay in between. The CDR3 has 17 residues. The CDR3 protein is CASSYSSSGQSGDEQFF. The CDR3 coding sequence is TGTGCCAGCAGTTACTCTTCGAGCGGCCAATCAGGAGATGAGCAGTTCTTC.

This clonotype was counted at least ten times. The rearrangement uses TRBV5-1 and TRBJ2-2; D possibly corresponds to TRBD1 (6 bases). Between the trimmed V and J ends, which lost 0 bases and 3 bases, there was a span of 9 bases. This CDR3 is 15 amino acids long. The germline V gene has CDR1 SGHRS and CDR2 YFSETQ. CDR3 bases: TGCGCCAGCAGCTTGGGACAGGCATACACCGGGGAGCTGTTTTTT. This encodes CASSLGQAYTGELFF. The full variable domain, completed using reference TRBV5-1 and TRBJ2-2, is KAGVTQTPRYLIKTRGQQVTLSCSPISGHRSVSWYQQTPGQGLQFLFEYFSETQRNKGNFPGRFSGRQFSNSRSEMNVSTLELGDSALYLCASSLGQAYTGELFFGEGSRLTVL.

V usage is TRBV9 and J usage is TRBJ2-1, with TRBD2 as a possible D gene (5 bases). Between the trimmed V and J ends, which lost 0 bases and 6 bases, there was a span of 16 bases. This CDR3 comprises 16 residues. Germline lookup yields CDR1 SGDLS and CDR2 YYNGEE. The CDR3 loop reads CASSVGPSRVFNEQFF. The CDR3 bases are TGTGCCAGCAGCGTAGGGCCTAGCCGGGTTTTCAATGAGCAGTTCTTC.

This clonotype was found many times. V gene TRBV9 combines with J gene TRBJ2-2; D may correspond to TRBD1 or TRBD2 (5 bases each). Germline V gives CDR1 SGDLS, CDR2 YYNGEE. V was pared by 3 bases and J by 5 bases, with 11 bases between. The CDR3 runs 14 residues. CDR3 loop: CASSAGTVTGELFF. The DNA for the CDR3 is TGTGCCAGCAGCGCCGGGACCGTAACCGGGGAGCTGTTTTTT.

This clonotype was observed a few times. The chain recombines TRBV30 with TRBJ2-4; 10 bases are a match to TRBD2. The germline gives CDR1 GTSNPN, CDR2 SVGIG (reference sequence). The CDR3 consists of 12 residues. V shed 5 bases and J 7 bases; nucleotides not matched to a gene: 2. The CDR3 protein is CAWEREGNIQYF. The CDR3 nucleotides read TGTGCCTGGGAGCGGGAGGGGAACATTCAGTACTTC.

For the CDR3, the DNA is TGCAGCGTTGAAGATGGGCGTCCCCACTACGAGCAGTACTTC. It codes for CSVEDGRPHYEQYF. This chain connects TRBV29-1 to TRBJ2-7, with D unclear. Germline lookup yields CDR1 SQVTM and CDR2 ANQGSEA. Trimming took off 0 bases at V and 3 bases at J, with 12 bases between the two ends. The CDR3 is 14 amino acids.

This clonotype has more than one count but fewer than ten. This rearrangement joins TRBV24-1 to TRBJ2-1, with 9 bases aligning to TRBD2. The V segment lost 2 bases and the J segment 9 bases; nucleotides outside the gene matches: 10. CDR3 length equals 16 residues. Germline CDR1 and CDR2: KGHDR and SFDVKD. Here the CDR3 reads CATSDSSSGVSSEQFF. The CDR3 coding sequence is TGTGCCACCAGTGATTCATCTAGCGGGGTTTCGAGTGAGCAGTTCTTC.

The rearrangement joins TRBV12-3 or TRBV12-4 to TRBJ1-1; weak D call: TRBD1 (5 bases). V lost 6 bases and J lost 1, with 12 bases in between. This CDR3 is 14 amino acids long. The CDR3 reads CASRGDSQNTEAFF. The CDR3 DNA reads TGTGCCAGCAGGGGAGACAGCCAGAACACTGAAGCTTTCTTT.

This clonotype was observed many times. The J gene is TRBJ1-1, the V gene TRBV4-2; D gene uncertain. Germline-derived CDR1 and CDR2 are LGHNA and YNFKEQ. The germline V and J ends were trimmed by 0 bases and 1 base, with 9 bases remaining between them. The CDR3 contains 15 residues. The CDR3 region has the DNA TGTGCCAGCAGCCAAGAGTTCCGGCAGAACACTGAAGCTTTCTTT. Protein product: CASSQEFRQNTEAFF.

This clonotype showed up just a few times. The chain carries TRBV12-3 or TRBV12-4 and TRBJ2-2, with D perhaps matching TRBD1 or TRBD2 (6 bases each). The CDR3 consists of 11 residues. The V and J ends lost 7 bases and 8 bases respectively, with 8 bases between them. The CDR3 reads CASKGGGELFF. CDR3 nucleotides: TGTGCCAGCAAAGGGGGGGGGGAGCTGTTTTTT.

This clonotype was detected many times. J is TRBJ1-2 and V is TRBV24-1; D is ambiguous. The V gene lost 3 bases and the J gene lost 5 bases, with 21 bases spanning the gap. The CDR3 extends over 17 amino acids. CDR1 and CDR2 (germline): KGHDR, SFDVKD. Here the CDR3 DNA reads TGTGCCACCAGTGATGGGAAACTGAATCCGTCCCGGTATGGCTACACCTTC. This encodes CATSDGKLNPSRYGYTF.

This clonotype showed up many times. The V and J genes are TRBV4-3 and TRBJ2-1; TRBD1 matches at 7 bases. Germline V CDR1 and CDR2: LGHNA, YSLEER. This CDR3 region has 11 residues. The J segment lost 8 bases and the V segment lost 10 bases, leaving 5 bases of the junction unmatched. The CDR3 spells CAISGGDEQFF. CDR3 nucleotide sequence: TGCGCCATATCAGGGGGAGATGAGCAGTTCTTC.

This clonotype was picked up many times. This chain uses TRBV9 with TRBJ2-1; D is perhaps TRBD2 (6 bases). CDR1 is SGDLS and CDR2 is YYNGEE in the germline V gene. CDR3 length equals 15 residues. With 4 bases removed from V and 4 bases from J, the gap between germline ends came to 15 bases. The CDR3 nucleotides are TGTGCCAGCAGCCCCACGGGACTCTCTTACAATGAGCAGTTCTTC. Its protein is CASSPTGLSYNEQFF.

V gene TRBV6-2 or TRBV6-3 combines with J gene TRBJ2-1, with 9 positions matching TRBD1. Unmatched junction bases numbered 8, after V lost 8 bases and J lost 6 bases. This CDR3 comprises 14 residues. Germline V gene data show CDR1 as MNHEY and CDR2 as SVGEGT. CDR3 nucleotide sequence: TGTGCCAGCGACAGGGGGAGGGCAATCAATGAGCAGTTCTTC. Its translation is CASDRGRAINEQFF.

This clonotype was seen only a few times. The chain has TRBV7-9 and TRBJ1-4; 7 bases fit TRBD1. Germline-derived CDR1 and CDR2 are SEHNR and FQNEAQ (reference sequence). CDR3 size: 16 residues. V trimming: 5 bases; J trimming: 5 bases; junction bases outside the gene matches: 11. CDR3 protein: CASSLGQLVANEKLFF. The CDR3 bases are TGTGCCAGCAGCCTGGGACAGCTCGTAGCCAATGAAAAACTGTTTTTT.

The table lists this clonotype with a few counts. The CDR3 DNA follows: TGTGCCAGCAGTCTACTACAGGCGAGCTCCTACAATGAGCAGTTCTTC. Its translation: CASSLLQASSYNEQFF. The chain employs TRBV7-8 and TRBJ2-1; D might be TRBD1 (5 bases). The CDR3 totals 16 residues. Trimming shortened V by 6 bases and J by 0 bases, and 15 bases separated the two germline ends. From germline, CDR1 is SGHVS and CDR2 FQNEAQ.